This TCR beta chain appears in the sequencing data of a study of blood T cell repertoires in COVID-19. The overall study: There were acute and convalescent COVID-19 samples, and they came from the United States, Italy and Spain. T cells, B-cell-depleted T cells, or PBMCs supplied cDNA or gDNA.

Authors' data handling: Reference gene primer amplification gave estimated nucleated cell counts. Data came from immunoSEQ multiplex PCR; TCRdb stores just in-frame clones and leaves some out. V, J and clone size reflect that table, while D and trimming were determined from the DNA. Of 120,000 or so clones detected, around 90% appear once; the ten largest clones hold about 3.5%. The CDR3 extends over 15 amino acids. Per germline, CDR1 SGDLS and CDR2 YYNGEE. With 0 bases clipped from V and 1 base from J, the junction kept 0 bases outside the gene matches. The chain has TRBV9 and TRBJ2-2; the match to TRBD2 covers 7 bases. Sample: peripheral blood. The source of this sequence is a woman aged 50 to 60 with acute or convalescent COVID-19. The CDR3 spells CASSVAGGNTGELFF. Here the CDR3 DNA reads TGTGCCAGCAGCGTAGCGGGGGGGAACACCGGGGAGCTGTTTTTT.